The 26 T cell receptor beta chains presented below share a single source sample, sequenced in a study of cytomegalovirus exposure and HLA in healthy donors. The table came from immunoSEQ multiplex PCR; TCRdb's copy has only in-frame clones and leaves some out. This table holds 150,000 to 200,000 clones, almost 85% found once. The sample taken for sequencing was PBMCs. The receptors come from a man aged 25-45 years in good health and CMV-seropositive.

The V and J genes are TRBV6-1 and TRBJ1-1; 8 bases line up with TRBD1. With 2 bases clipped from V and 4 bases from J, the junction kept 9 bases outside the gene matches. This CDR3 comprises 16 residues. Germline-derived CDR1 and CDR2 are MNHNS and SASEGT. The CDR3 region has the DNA TGTGCCAGCAGTGAAACGTCGACAGGGACAGGCACTGAAGCTTTCTTT. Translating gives CASSETSTGTGTEAFF.

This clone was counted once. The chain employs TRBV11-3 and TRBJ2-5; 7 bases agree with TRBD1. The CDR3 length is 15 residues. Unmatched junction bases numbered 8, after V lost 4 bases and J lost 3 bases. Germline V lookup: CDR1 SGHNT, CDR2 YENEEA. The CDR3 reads CASSSPGQREETQYF. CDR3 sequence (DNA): TGTGCCAGCAGCTCCCCGGGACAGCGAGAAGAGACCCAGTACTTC.

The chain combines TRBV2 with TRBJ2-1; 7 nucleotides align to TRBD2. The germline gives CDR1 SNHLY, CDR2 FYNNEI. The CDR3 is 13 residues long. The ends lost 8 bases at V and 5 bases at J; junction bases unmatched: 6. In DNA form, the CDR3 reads TGTGCCAGCCTTCGCGGGAGAGACAATGAGCAGTTCTTC. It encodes CASLRGRDNEQFF.

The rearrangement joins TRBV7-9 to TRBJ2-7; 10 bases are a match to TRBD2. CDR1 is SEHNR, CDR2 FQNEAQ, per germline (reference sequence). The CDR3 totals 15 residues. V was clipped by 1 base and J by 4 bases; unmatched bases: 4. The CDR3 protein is CASSLGLAGVYEQYF. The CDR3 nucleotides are TGTGCCAGCAGCTTAGGCCTAGCGGGGGTATACGAGCAGTACTTC.

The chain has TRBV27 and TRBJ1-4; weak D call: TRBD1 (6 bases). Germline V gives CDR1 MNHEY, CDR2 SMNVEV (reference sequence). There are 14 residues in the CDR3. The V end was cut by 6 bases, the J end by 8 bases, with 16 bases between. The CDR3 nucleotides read TGTGCCAGCAGACTACAGGGTACGGGGGAAAAACTGTTTTTT. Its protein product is CASRLQGTGEKLFF.

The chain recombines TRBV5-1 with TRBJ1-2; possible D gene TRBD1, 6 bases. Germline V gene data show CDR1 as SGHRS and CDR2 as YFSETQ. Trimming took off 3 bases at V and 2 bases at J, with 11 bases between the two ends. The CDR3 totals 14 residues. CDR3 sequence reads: CASSSNQGNYGYTF. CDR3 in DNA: TGCGCCAGCAGCTCGAACCAGGGGAACTATGGCTACACCTTC.

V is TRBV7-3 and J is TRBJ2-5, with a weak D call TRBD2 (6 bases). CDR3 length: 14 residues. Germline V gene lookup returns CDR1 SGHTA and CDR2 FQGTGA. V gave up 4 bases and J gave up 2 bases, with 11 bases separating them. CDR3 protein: CASSWNSGQETQYF. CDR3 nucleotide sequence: TGTGCCAGCAGCTGGAATAGCGGACAAGAGACCCAGTACTTC.

This CDR3 is CASSSPDGTQNTEAFF. The CDR3 DNA follows: TGTGCCAGCAGCTCTCCCGATGGGACACAGAACACTGAAGCTTTCTTT. The rearrangement joins TRBV9 to TRBJ1-1, with a weak D call TRBD1 (6 bases). Between the trimmed V and J ends, which lost 4 bases and 1 base, there was a span of 17 bases. Germline V gene lookup returns CDR1 SGDLS and CDR2 YYNGEE. The CDR3 runs to 16 residues. The full variable domain, in which reference TRBV9 and TRBJ1-1 provide the parts outside the CDR3, is DSGVTQTPKHLITATGQRVTLRCSPRSGDLSVYWYQQSLDQGLQFLIQYYNGEERAKGNILERFSAQQFPDLHSELNLSSLELGDSALYFCASSSPDGTQNTEAFFGQGTRLTVV.

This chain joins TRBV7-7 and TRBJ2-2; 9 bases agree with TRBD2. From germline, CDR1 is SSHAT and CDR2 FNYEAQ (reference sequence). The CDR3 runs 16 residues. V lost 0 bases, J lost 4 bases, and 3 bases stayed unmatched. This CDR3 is CASSLAAGGSTGELFF. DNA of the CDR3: TGTGCCAGCAGCTTAGCCGCGGGGGGGAGCACCGGGGAGCTGTTTTTT. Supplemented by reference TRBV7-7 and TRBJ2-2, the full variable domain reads GAGVSQSPRYKVTKRGQDVTLRCDPISSHATLYWYQQALGQGPEFLTYFNYEAQPDKSGLPSDRFSAERPEGSISTLTIQRTEQRDSAMYRCASSLAAGGSTGELFFGEGSRLTVL.

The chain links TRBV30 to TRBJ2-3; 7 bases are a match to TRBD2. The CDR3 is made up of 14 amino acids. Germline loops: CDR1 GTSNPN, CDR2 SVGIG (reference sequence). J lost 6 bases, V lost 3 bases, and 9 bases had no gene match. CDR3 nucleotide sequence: TGTGCCTGGAGCCTAACAGCGGGGATTGATACGCAGTATTTT. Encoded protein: CAWSLTAGIDTQYF.

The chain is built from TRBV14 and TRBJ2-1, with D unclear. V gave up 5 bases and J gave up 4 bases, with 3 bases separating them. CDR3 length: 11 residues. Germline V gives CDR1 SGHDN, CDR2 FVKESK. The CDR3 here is CASSSYNEQFF. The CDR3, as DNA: TGTGCCAGCAGCTCTTACAATGAGCAGTTCTTC.

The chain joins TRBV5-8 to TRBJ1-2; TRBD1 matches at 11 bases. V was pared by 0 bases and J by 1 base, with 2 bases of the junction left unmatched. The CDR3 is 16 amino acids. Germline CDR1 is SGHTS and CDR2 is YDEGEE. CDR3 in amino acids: CASSLVGQGVNYGYTF. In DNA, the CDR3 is TGTGCCAGCAGCTTGGTGGGACAGGGGGTTAACTATGGCTACACCTTC.

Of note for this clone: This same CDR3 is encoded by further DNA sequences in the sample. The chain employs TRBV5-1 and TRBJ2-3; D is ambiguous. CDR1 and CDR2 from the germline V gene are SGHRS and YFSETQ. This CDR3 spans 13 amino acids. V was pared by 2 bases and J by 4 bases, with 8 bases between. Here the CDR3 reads CASSLFSSDTQYF. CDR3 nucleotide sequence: TGCGCCAGCAGCTTATTCTCGTCAGATACGCAGTATTTT.

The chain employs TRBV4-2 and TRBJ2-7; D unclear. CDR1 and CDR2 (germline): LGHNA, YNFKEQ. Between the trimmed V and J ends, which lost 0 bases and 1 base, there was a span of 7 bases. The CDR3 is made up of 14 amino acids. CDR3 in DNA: TGTGCCAGCAGCCAAGATATGCAGTCCTACGAGCAGTACTTC. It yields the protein CASSQDMQSYEQYF.

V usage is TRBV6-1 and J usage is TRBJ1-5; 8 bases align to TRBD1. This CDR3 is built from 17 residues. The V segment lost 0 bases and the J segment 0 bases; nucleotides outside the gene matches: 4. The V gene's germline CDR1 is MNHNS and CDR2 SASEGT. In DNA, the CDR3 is TGTGCCAGCAGTGAAGCGCAGGGGGCGTATAGCAATCAGCCCCAGCATTTT. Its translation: CASSEAQGAYSNQPQHF.

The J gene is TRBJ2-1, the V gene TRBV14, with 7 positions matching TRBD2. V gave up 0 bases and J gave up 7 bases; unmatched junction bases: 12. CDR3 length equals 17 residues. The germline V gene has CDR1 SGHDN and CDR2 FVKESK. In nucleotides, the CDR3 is TGTGCCAGCAGCCAAGATCTAGGCGGGAGTCGTCTGAATGAGCAGTTCTTC. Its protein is CASSQDLGGSRLNEQFF.

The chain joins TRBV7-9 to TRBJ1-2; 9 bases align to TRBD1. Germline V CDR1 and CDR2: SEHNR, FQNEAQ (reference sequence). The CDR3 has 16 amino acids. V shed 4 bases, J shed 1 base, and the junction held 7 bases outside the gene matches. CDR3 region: CASSSPTGGSNYGYTF. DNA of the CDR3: TGTGCCAGCAGCTCCCCGACAGGGGGTAGTAACTATGGCTACACCTTC.

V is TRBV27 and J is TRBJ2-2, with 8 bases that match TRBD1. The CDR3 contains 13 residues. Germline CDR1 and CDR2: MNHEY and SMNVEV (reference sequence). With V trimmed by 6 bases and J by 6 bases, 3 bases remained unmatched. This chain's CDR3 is CASRDRVSGELFF. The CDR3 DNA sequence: TGTGCCAGCAGGGACAGGGTATCCGGGGAGCTGTTTTTT.

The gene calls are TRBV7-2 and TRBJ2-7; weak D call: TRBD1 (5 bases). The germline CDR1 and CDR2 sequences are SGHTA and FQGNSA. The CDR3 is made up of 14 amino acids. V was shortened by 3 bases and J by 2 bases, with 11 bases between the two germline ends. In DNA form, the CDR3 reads TGTGCCAGCAGCTTGCCAGGGTTTGCCTACGAGCAGTACTTC. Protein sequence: CASSLPGFAYEQYF.

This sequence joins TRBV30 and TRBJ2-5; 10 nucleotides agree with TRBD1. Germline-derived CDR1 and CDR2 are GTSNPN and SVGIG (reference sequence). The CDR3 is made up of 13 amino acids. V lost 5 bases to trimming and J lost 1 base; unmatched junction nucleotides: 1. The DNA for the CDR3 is TGTGCCTGGGGGACAGGGGTCCAAGAGACCCAGTACTTC. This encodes CAWGTGVQETQYF.

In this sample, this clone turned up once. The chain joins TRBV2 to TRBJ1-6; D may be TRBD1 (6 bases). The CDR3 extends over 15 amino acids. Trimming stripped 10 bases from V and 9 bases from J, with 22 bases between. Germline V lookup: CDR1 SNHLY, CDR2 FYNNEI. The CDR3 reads CATGGDRGIISPLHF. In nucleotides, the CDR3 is TGTGCCACTGGTGGGGATAGGGGGATAATTTCACCCCTCCACTTT.

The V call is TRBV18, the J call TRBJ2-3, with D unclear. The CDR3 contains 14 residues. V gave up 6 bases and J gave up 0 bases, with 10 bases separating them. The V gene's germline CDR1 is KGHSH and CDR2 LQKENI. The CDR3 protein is CASSRASSTDTQYF. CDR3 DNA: TGTGCCAGCTCTAGAGCCTCTAGCACAGATACGCAGTATTTT.

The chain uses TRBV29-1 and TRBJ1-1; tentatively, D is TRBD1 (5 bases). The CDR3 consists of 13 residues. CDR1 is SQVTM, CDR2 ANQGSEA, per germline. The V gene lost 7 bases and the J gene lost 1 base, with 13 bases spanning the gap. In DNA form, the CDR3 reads TGCAGCGGATCAAGGGGCGGGAACACTGAAGCTTTCTTT. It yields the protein CSGSRGGNTEAFF.

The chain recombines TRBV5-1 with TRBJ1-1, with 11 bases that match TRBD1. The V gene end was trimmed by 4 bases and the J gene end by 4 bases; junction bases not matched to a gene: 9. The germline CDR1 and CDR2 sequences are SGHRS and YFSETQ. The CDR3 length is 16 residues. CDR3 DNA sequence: TGCGCCAGCAGCCCGCATAGGACAGGGGGCGGCACTGAAGCTTTCTTT. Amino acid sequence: CASSPHRTGGGTEAFF.

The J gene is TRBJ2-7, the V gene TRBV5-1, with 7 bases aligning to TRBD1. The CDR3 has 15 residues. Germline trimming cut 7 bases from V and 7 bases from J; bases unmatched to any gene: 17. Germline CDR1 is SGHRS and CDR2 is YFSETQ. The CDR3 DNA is TGCGCCAGCCGCCCAGGGGGATCCCGTTTGGAGGAGCAGTACTTC. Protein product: CASRPGGSRLEEQYF.

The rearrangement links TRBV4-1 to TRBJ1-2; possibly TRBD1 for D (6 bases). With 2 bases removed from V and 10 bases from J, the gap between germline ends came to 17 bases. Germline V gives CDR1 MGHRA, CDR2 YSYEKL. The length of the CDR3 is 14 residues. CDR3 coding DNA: TGCGCCAGCAGCCAATTCAGCGGACAGAGTCCCTACACCTTC. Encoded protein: CASSQFSGQSPYTF.